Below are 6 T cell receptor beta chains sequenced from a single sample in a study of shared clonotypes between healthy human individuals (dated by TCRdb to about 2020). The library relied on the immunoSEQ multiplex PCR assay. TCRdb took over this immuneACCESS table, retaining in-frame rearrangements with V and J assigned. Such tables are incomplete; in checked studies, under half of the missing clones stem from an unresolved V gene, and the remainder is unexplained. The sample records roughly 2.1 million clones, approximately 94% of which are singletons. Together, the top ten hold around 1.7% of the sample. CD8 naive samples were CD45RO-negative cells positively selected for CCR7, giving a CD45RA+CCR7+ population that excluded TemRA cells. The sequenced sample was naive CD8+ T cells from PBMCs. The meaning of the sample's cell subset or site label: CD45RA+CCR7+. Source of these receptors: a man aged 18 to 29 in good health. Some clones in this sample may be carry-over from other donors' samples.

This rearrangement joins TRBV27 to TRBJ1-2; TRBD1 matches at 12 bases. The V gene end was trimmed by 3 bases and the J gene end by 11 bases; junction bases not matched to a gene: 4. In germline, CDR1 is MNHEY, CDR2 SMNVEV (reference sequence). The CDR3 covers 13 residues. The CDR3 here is CASSFWDRGQYTF. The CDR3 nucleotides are TGTGCCAGCAGTTTTTGGGACAGGGGGCAGTACACCTTC.

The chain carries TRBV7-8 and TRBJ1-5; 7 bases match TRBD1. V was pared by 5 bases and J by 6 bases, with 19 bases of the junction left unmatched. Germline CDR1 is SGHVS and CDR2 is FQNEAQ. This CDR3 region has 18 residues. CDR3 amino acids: CASSPTSRQGQTGQPQHF. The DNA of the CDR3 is TGTGCCAGCAGCCCCACCTCAAGACAGGGCCAAACAGGTCAGCCCCAGCATTTT.

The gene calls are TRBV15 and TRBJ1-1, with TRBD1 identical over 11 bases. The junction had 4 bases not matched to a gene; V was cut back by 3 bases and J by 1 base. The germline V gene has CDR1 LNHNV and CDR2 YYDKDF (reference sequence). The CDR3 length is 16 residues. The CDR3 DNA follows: TGTGCCACCAGCAGCCGGACAGGGGGCAAGAACACTGAAGCTTTCTTT. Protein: CATSSRTGGKNTEAFF.

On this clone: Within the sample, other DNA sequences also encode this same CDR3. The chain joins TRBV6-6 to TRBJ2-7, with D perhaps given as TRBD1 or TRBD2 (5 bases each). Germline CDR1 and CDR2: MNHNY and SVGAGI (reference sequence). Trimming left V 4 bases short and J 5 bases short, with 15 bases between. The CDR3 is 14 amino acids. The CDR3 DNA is TGTGCCAGCAGTTCGGGACGGTCATCCGACGAGCAGTACTTC. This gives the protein CASSSGRSSDEQYF.

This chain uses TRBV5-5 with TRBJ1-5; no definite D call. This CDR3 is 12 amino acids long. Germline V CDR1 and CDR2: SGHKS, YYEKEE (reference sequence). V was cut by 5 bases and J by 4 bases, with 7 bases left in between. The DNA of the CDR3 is TGTGCCAGCAGTGAGGGTAATCAGCCCCAGCATTTT. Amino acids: CASSEGNQPQHF. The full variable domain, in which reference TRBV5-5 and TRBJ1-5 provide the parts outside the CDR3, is DAGVTQSPTHLIKTRGQQVTLRCSPISGHKSVSWYQQVLGQGPQFIFQYYEKEERGRGNFPDRFSARQFPNYSSELNVNALLLGDSALYLCASSEGNQPQHFGDGTRLSIL.

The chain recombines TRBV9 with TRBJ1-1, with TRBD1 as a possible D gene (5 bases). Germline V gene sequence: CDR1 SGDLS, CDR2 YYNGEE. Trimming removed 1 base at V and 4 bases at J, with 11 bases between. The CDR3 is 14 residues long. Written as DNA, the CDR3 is TGTGCCAGCAGCGTACAACCCCAGGGCACTGAAGCTTTCTTT. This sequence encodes CASSVQPQGTEAFF.